Listed below are T cell receptor beta chains from one sample, sequenced in a study of blood T cell repertoires in COVID-19. TCRdb's copy holds only in-frame clones and misses some; the assay was immunoSEQ multiplex PCR. This table holds about 120,000 clones, 88% found once. Material for sequencing was peripheral blood. These TCRs come from a man aged 45-65 years with acute or convalescent COVID-19. CDR3s include the opening cysteine and the closing phenylalanine or tryptophan. A D gene is named only where the DNA matches it firmly. Rows may omit the clone size; those that give it use once, few, many or a size class.

CDR3nt	CDR3aa	j_gene	abundance	d_gene	v_gene
TGTGCCAGCAGCTTGGCTAATGCCGGACGGGGGGAAAAACTGTTTTTT	CASSLANAGRGEKLFF	TRBJ1-4	NA	NA	TRBV5-4
TGCGCCAGCAGCCCCGAACCGGGGGGCAATCAGCCCCAGCATTTT	CASSPEPGGNQPQHF	TRBJ1-5	NA	NA	TRBV5-1
TGCAGCGGCGGGAACACTGAAGCTTTCTTT	CSGGNTEAFF	TRBJ1-1	NA	NA	TRBV29-1
TGTGCCAGCAGTTGGGGACAGGGAAACTATGGCTACACCTTC	CASSWGQGNYGYTF	TRBJ1-2	NA	TRBD1	TRBV27
TGTGCCAGCAGCCCTCGGACAGGGACGGACAGGAGGCCCCAGCATTTT	CASSPRTGTDRRPQHF	TRBJ1-5	NA	TRBD1	TRBV7-4
TGTGCCAGCTCACCGACAGGGGGCGATCAGCCCCAGCATTTT	CASSPTGGDQPQHF	TRBJ1-5	NA	TRBD1	TRBV18
TGCGCCAGCAGCTTAGGACAGGGCGAGACTGAAGCTTTCTTT	CASSLGQGETEAFF	TRBJ1-1	once	TRBD1	TRBV5-1
TGTGCCAGCAGTGGGGGACAAACCTACGGATTTTTT	CASSGGQTYGFF	TRBJ1-1	NA	NA	TRBV2
TGTGCCAGCATTAATGGGGCTAGGAACTCGAGAACGCAGTATTTT	CASINGARNSRTQYF	TRBJ2-3	once	NA	TRBV6-5
TGTGCCAGCAGCCTATTAGCAGGGATATTCGCGAATGGCTACACCTTC	CASSLLAGIFANGYTF	TRBJ1-2	NA	NA	TRBV27
TGTGCCAGCAGTTACGGCGGGTCCCAGCATTTT	CASSYGGSQHF	TRBJ1-5	NA	NA	TRBV6-5
TGTGCCAGCAGCCAAGAGAGACTAGCCAAAAACATTCAGTACTTC	CASSQERLAKNIQYF	TRBJ2-4	NA	NA	TRBV3-1/TRBV3-2
TGTGCCAGCAGTACGACAGATCAGCAGTACTTC	CASSTTDQQYF	TRBJ2-7	NA	NA	TRBV2
TGCGCCAGCAGCTTGGCCTGGCAAGTCCTTTCACCCCTCCACTTT	CASSLAWQVLSPLHF	TRBJ1-6	NA	NA	TRBV5-1
TGCGCCAGCAGCCCTTGGACAGAGCGAAATCAGCCCCAGCATTTT	CASSPWTERNQPQHF	TRBJ1-5	NA	NA	TRBV4-1
TGCGCCAGCAACCTCTCCCCCCACAGGGACACTGAAGCTTTCTTT	CASNLSPHRDTEAFF	TRBJ1-1	NA	NA	TRBV4-1
TGCGCCAGCAGCTTGTTAGCAGATACGCAGTATTTT	CASSLLADTQYF	TRBJ2-3	once	NA	TRBV5-1
TGCGCCAGCAGCCTACCGGGACTAGCGGGAGAAGCCAAAAACATTCAGTACTTC	CASSLPGLAGEAKNIQYF	TRBJ2-4	NA	TRBD2	TRBV5-1
TGTGCCAGCAGCCAAGATCCCGGACCACGCGGGGGGGATACGCAGTATTTT	CASSQDPGPRGGDTQYF	TRBJ2-3	NA	TRBD2	TRBV4-2
TGTGCCAGCAGTTTAAGACAAACTGAAGCTTTCTTT	CASSLRQTEAFF	TRBJ1-1	NA	NA	TRBV28
TGTGCCAGCAGCTTCCCGGGACACATATATGGCTACACCTTC	CASSFPGHIYGYTF	TRBJ1-2	NA	NA	TRBV11-2
TGTGCCAGCAGCCCTCGCGGGGAAAAACTGTTTTTT	CASSPRGEKLFF	TRBJ1-4	NA	NA	TRBV14
TGTGCCAGCAGCCCCTGGACATTCCCAAGGGCGGGAGGGCCAAACGAGCAGTACTTC	CASSPWTFPRAGGPNEQYF	TRBJ2-7	NA	TRBD2	TRBV7-9
TGTGCCAGCAGCTTCCAGGCCGAGTTAGGAAGGGAAAAACTGTTTTTT	CASSFQAELGREKLFF	TRBJ1-4	NA	NA	TRBV11-2
TGTGCCAGCAGCTTGGCGGGGGGACTAGCGGGAGAACGCGAGCAGTACTTC	CASSLAGGLAGEREQYF	TRBJ2-7	NA	TRBD2	TRBV5-4
TGTGCCAGCAGCGATCCAGGGGCGAGAGGGAACACCATATATTTT	CASSDPGARGNTIYF	TRBJ1-3	NA	NA	TRBV5-4
TGTGCTAGTGGGTTGGGGGACTTAAATCAGCCCCAGCATTTT	CASGLGDLNQPQHF	TRBJ1-5	NA	NA	TRBV12-5
TGTGCCAGCTCATCACAGAGCTCCTATAATTCACCCCTCCACTTT	CASSSQSSYNSPLHF	TRBJ1-6	NA	NA	TRBV18
TGCGCCAGCAGCCACGTGGACAGGGGTCCACAGCCCCAGCATTTT	CASSHVDRGPQPQHF	TRBJ1-5	once	TRBD1	TRBV4-1
TGTGCCAGCAGCCCCGGGGGACAGATATATGGCTACACCTTC	CASSPGGQIYGYTF	TRBJ1-2	NA	TRBD1	TRBV28
TGCAGTGCTCGTGGGGCTGCAGATACGCAGTATTTT	CSARGAADTQYF	TRBJ2-3	NA	NA	TRBV20-1
TGTGCCAGCAGCCCACAGGGGGCTAGTGGAAACACCATATATTTT	CASSPQGASGNTIYF	TRBJ1-3	NA	TRBD1	TRBV5-5
TGTGCCAGCAGTGCACCGGGACACTATAATTCACCCCTCCACTTT	CASSAPGHYNSPLHF	TRBJ1-6	NA	NA	TRBV28
TGCGCCAGCAGAAAGCAACAGCTCCAAGAGACCCAGTACTTC	CASRKQQLQETQYF	TRBJ2-5	NA	NA	TRBV5-1
TGTGCCAGCAGCCTCGCATCGGGACTAGCGGGAGGCCCTCGGTACGAGCAGTACTTC	CASSLASGLAGGPRYEQYF	TRBJ2-7	NA	TRBD2	TRBV27
TGTGCCTGGAGTGCATCCCGACCAGGGGCGATTAATTCACCCCTCCACTTT	CAWSASRPGAINSPLHF	TRBJ1-6	NA	NA	TRBV30
TGCGCCAGCACCCGGACAGGGTTCACCGGGGAGCTGTTTTTT	CASTRTGFTGELFF	TRBJ2-2	NA	TRBD1	TRBV5-1
TGTGCCACAACCCCCACAGGGGCATATCTTAACTATGGCTACACCTTC	CATTPTGAYLNYGYTF	TRBJ1-2	NA	TRBD1	TRBV28
TGTGCCAGCAGCCGACTAGGAAACGAGCAGTACTTC	CASSRLGNEQYF	TRBJ2-7	NA	NA	TRBV6-5
TGTGCCAGCAGCTTAGCAGCGCATATCTCCTACAATGAGCAGTTCTTC	CASSLAAHISYNEQFF	TRBJ2-1	NA	NA	TRBV7-2
TGTGCCAGCAGCCTACAGGGCAAATTAAGCTCCTATAATTCACCCCTCCACTTT	CASSLQGKLSSYNSPLHF	TRBJ1-6	once	NA	TRBV5-6
TGTGCCACTAGGGAGCTTAACTATGGCTACACCTTC	CATRELNYGYTF	TRBJ1-2	NA	NA	TRBV28
TGTGCCAGCAGCTTATGGTCGGCAGGGGGCGAAGCTGGCTACACCTTC	CASSLWSAGGEAGYTF	TRBJ1-2	NA	TRBD1	TRBV7-9
TGTGCCAGCCAGGGACAGGGTGTGACTGAAGCTTTCTTT	CASQGQGVTEAFF	TRBJ1-1	NA	TRBD1	TRBV2
TGTGCCAGCAGTCCATTACAGGGGATAGTTGTAGAAGCTAATGAAAAACTGTTTTTT	CASSPLQGIVVEANEKLFF	TRBJ1-4	NA	TRBD1	TRBV6-6
TGTGCCAGCATCCCTACCGCAAACTATGGCTACACCTTC	CASIPTANYGYTF	TRBJ1-2	NA	NA	TRBV6-5
TGCGCCAGCAGCCAAGGGCCCGCGACAGGGCCAACCGGGACTGAAGCTTTCTTT	CASSQGPATGPTGTEAFF	TRBJ1-1	NA	TRBD1	TRBV4-1
TGTGCCAGCAGCCAATTCGGGTTTGGGACTGAAGCTTTCTTT	CASSQFGFGTEAFF	TRBJ1-1	NA	NA	TRBV3-1/TRBV3-2
TGTGCCGTACAGGAGTTCTATGGCTACACCTTC	CAVQEFYGYTF	TRBJ1-2	NA	NA	TRBV28
TGTGCCAGCAGCCCTTTGACAGGACTGAACACTGAAGCTTTCTTT	CASSPLTGLNTEAFF	TRBJ1-1	NA	NA	TRBV3-1/TRBV3-2
TGTGCCAGCAGCTCCCCGGGACAGCGGGATTCACCCCTCCACTTT	CASSSPGQRDSPLHF	TRBJ1-6	NA	TRBD1	TRBV7-9
TGTGCCAGCAGTGAAATGTGGGGGGGGAACACTGAAGCTTTCTTT	CASSEMWGGNTEAFF	TRBJ1-1	once	NA	TRBV6-1
TGTGCCAGCAGCCTTTCTGGAGTACGGAACATTCAGTACTTC	CASSLSGVRNIQYF	TRBJ2-4	NA	NA	TRBV3-1/TRBV3-2
TGTGCCAGCAGCCTAGACAGGGGTCCTGAAAAACTGTTTTTT	CASSLDRGPEKLFF	TRBJ1-4	NA	TRBD1	TRBV7-9
TGTGCCAGCAGGAGGGGGCCGGGGACTGAAGCTTTCTTT	CASRRGPGTEAFF	TRBJ1-1	few	TRBD1	TRBV2
TGTGCCAGCAGCATCCGCCCCAGGGGCCACGAGCAGTACTTC	CASSIRPRGHEQYF	TRBJ2-7	few	NA	TRBV6-2/TRBV6-3